One sample yielded the 25 T cell receptor beta chains listed below, sequenced in a study of blood T cell repertoires in COVID-19. Clones were sequenced by immunoSEQ multiplex PCR, and TCRdb holds only the in-frame ones, with some missing. Found here are hundreds of thousands of clones, around 84% of them singletons; the top ten hold roughly 11%. The sample comprised peripheral blood. The receptors stem from a man aged 50-60 years with COVID-19, enrolled during active disease.

This rearrangement joins TRBV5-4 to TRBJ2-3; 7 bases agree with TRBD2. Per the germline V gene, CDR1 is SGHNT and CDR2 is YYREEE (reference sequence). The CDR3 sequence is 18 residues long. J was trimmed by 6 bases and V by 4 bases; bases with no gene match: 20. CDR3 nucleotides: TGTGCCAGCAGCCTAAGAATCGGCGGGAGAACACGAAGTGATACGCAGTATTTT. Its translation is CASSLRIGGRTRSDTQYF.

The rearrangement uses TRBV5-6 and TRBJ2-5, with 7 nucleotides matching TRBD1. Germline V gene lookup returns CDR1 SGHDT and CDR2 YYEEEE. This CDR3 has 14 residues. V trimming: 2 bases; J trimming: 1 base; junction bases outside the gene matches: 2. CDR3 residues: CASSFGDSQETQYF. The CDR3, as DNA: TGTGCCAGCAGCTTTGGGGACAGCCAAGAGACCCAGTACTTC.

This clone was picked up a small number of times. The rearrangement joins TRBV3-1 (or the pseudogene TRBV3-2) to TRBJ1-4, with D uncertain. This CDR3 region has 13 residues. The germline CDR1 and CDR2 sequences are LGHDT and YNNKEL (reference sequence). V lost 1 base and J lost 8, with 8 bases in between. CDR3 DNA: TGTGCCAGCAGCCAAGGGGGAGGCGAAAAACTGTTTTTT. This gives the protein CASSQGGGEKLFF.

V usage is TRBV9 and J usage is TRBJ2-7, with D possibly being TRBD2 (5 bases). The CDR3 extends over 14 amino acids. CDR1 SGDLS and CDR2 YYNGEE come from the germline V gene. The V end was cut by 0 bases, the J end by 3 bases, with 10 bases between. CDR3 sequence reads: CASSVDEGRYEQYF. The CDR3 DNA reads as TGTGCCAGCAGCGTAGACGAGGGTCGCTACGAGCAGTACTTC.

The chain recombines TRBV4-2 with TRBJ2-3; 12 nucleotides line up with TRBD2. Unmatched junction bases numbered 5, after V lost 1 base and J lost 3 bases. Germline CDR1 is LGHNA and CDR2 is YNFKEQ. The CDR3 totals 17 residues. The CDR3 DNA sequence: TGTGCCAGCAGCCAAGCCTCTAGCGGGGGGGGTACAGATACGCAGTATTTT. Amino acid sequence: CASSQASSGGGTDTQYF.

The chain links TRBV4-1 to TRBJ1-1, with unresolved D. The CDR3 is made up of 14 amino acids. Trimming removed 2 bases at V and 6 bases at J, with 13 bases between. The V gene's germline CDR1 is MGHRA and CDR2 YSYEKL. The CDR3 DNA reads TGCGCCAGCAGCCAATGGAGGGTCTCCTCTGAAGCTTTCTTT. This sequence encodes CASSQWRVSSEAFF.

V gene TRBV7-2 combines with J gene TRBJ2-7; TRBD2 matches at 9 bases. Germline V gives CDR1 SGHTA, CDR2 FQGNSA. The CDR3 is 16 residues long. The V and J ends lost 0 bases and 0 bases, in that order; junction bases with no gene match: 3. In DNA form, the CDR3 reads TGTGCCAGCAGCTTAGCAAGCGGGGGGAACTCCTACGAGCAGTACTTC. The encoded protein is CASSLASGGNSYEQYF.

J is TRBJ1-2 and V is TRBV5-5, with 8 nucleotides matching TRBD1. In germline, CDR1 is SGHKS, CDR2 YYEKEE (reference sequence). J gave up 8 bases and V 0 bases, and 3 bases lay outside the gene matches. The CDR3 length is 13 residues. The CDR3 region is CASSLESGGGYTF. DNA of the CDR3: TGTGCCAGCAGCTTGGAGTCAGGGGGCGGCTACACCTTC.

This chain links TRBV20-1 with TRBJ2-5; D is ambiguous. The CDR3 sequence is 11 residues long. Germline V gives CDR1 DFQATT, CDR2 SNEGSKA (reference sequence). V gave up 6 bases and J gave up 1 base, with 6 bases separating them. The CDR3 region is CSATIQETQYF. The CDR3 DNA is TGCAGTGCCACAATCCAAGAGACCCAGTACTTC.

The chain has TRBV5-4 and TRBJ2-5; 8 bases fit TRBD1. The CDR3 is made up of 16 amino acids. CDR1 and CDR2 (germline): SGHNT, YYREEE (reference sequence). Trimming at V came to 5 bases and at J to 3 bases, leaving 12 bases not matched to a gene. CDR3 sequence: CASSLGDRGGEETQYF. In DNA, the CDR3 is TGTGCCAGCAGTCTGGGTGACAGGGGTGGTGAAGAGACCCAGTACTTC.

This clone has a handful of counts. The rearrangement uses TRBV5-6 and TRBJ1-1; possible D gene TRBD1, 6 bases. V gave up 4 bases and J gave up 1 base, with 11 bases separating them. CDR1 and CDR2 from the germline V gene are SGHDT and YYEEEE. This CDR3 is built from 14 residues. In nucleotides, the CDR3 is TGTGCCAGCAGCCTCTCAGGGGCGAACACTGAAGCTTTCTTT. Its translation: CASSLSGANTEAFF.

In its sample, this clone was seen a few times. For the CDR3, the DNA is TGCAGCGCCGGGGGGACAGGGACAGGATCGGGCGGCTACACCTTC. This gives the protein CSAGGTGTGSGGYTF. The chain carries TRBV29-1 and TRBJ1-2, with 9 bases aligning to TRBD1. The CDR3 runs 15 residues. Germline trimming cut 7 bases from V and 8 bases from J; bases unmatched to any gene: 17. Germline CDR1 is SQVTM and CDR2 is ANQGSEA. Full variable domain (missing parts from reference TRBV29-1 and TRBJ1-2): SAVISQKPSRDICQRGTSLTIQCQVDSQVTMMFWYRQQPGQSLTLIATANQGSEATYESGFVIDKFPISRPNLTFSTLTVSNMSPEDSSIYLCSAGGTGTGSGGYTFGSGTRLTVV.

V and J are TRBV23-1 and TRBJ2-5, with TRBD1 as a possible D gene (5 bases). TRBV23-1 is treated as an ORF (open reading frame) with a function not yet certain. The ends were cut back, 5 bases at V and 3 bases at J, with 13 bases in the middle. CDR3 length: 14 amino acids. CDR3 in DNA: TGCGCCAGCAGTGCACGCAGGGAAAAAGAGACCCAGTACTTC. Translating it yields CASSARREKETQYF.

The chain carries TRBV5-4 and TRBJ2-5; 9 bases line up with TRBD1. The germline CDR1 and CDR2 sequences are SGHNT and YYREEE (reference sequence). This CDR3 is built from 13 residues. Losses at the gene ends were 6 bases for V and 4 bases for J; bases not matched to a gene: 4. CDR3 region: CASTPTGGETQYF. In DNA form, the CDR3 reads TGTGCCAGCACCCCGACAGGGGGAGAGACCCAGTACTTC.

This clone was seen a few times. This rearrangement joins TRBV3-1 (or the pseudogene TRBV3-2) to TRBJ2-7; unclear D gene. The CDR3 consists of 14 residues. Trimming pared 0 bases from V and 6 bases from J, leaving 12 bases between. In germline, CDR1 is LGHDT, CDR2 YNNKEL (reference sequence). The CDR3 region is CASSQDHSTAEQYF. CDR3 DNA sequence: TGTGCCAGCAGCCAAGACCACTCAACCGCCGAGCAGTACTTC.

The J gene is TRBJ1-1, the V gene TRBV24-1; TRBD1 matches 7 bases. This CDR3 has 13 amino acids. The junction had 2 bases not matched to a gene; V was cut back by 7 bases and J by 1 base. Per germline, CDR1 KGHDR and CDR2 SFDVKD. The CDR3 loop is CATRDRENTEAFF. The CDR3 nucleotides are TGTGCCACCAGAGACAGGGAGAACACTGAAGCTTTCTTT.

This sequence joins TRBV10-3 and TRBJ2-7, with 11 nucleotides matching TRBD1. J lost 1 base, V lost 0 bases, and 5 bases had no gene match. The CDR3 loop spans 17 amino acids. Germline V gives CDR1 ENHRY, CDR2 SYGVKD. Here the CDR3 reads CAISESMGTGGSYEQYF. In DNA form, the CDR3 reads TGTGCCATCAGTGAGTCGATGGGGACAGGGGGATCCTACGAGCAGTACTTC.

The chain uses TRBV27 and TRBJ1-4; 7 bases agree with TRBD1. Germline V gene lookup returns CDR1 MNHEY and CDR2 SMNVEV (reference sequence). V was pared by 10 bases and J by 4 bases, with 3 bases of the junction left unmatched. CDR3 size: 12 residues. The CDR3 loop reads CATGGSNEKLFF. The CDR3 DNA reads TGTGCCACAGGGGGAAGTAATGAAAAACTGTTTTTT.

V and J are TRBV19 and TRBJ1-6; 8 bases align to TRBD1. Germline loops: CDR1 LNHDA, CDR2 SQIVND (reference sequence). The V gene end was trimmed by 4 bases and the J gene end by 0 bases; junction bases not matched to a gene: 5. The CDR3 contains 17 residues. The DNA for the CDR3 is TGTGCCAGTAGTACCAACAGGGGGACCTCCTATAATTCACCCCTCCACTTT. It codes for CASSTNRGTSYNSPLHF.

The chain couples TRBV7-3 to TRBJ2-1, with TRBD2 matching 11 bases. Losses at the gene ends were 5 bases for V and 1 base for J; bases not matched to a gene: 7. The CDR3 extends over 17 amino acids. CDR1 SGHTA and CDR2 FQGTGA come from the germline V gene. In DNA, the CDR3 is TGTGCCAGCAGCCTCTCGGGACTAGCGGCTTCCTACAATGAGCAGTTCTTC. Amino acid sequence: CASSLSGLAASYNEQFF.

The chain is built from TRBV6-2 or TRBV6-3 and TRBJ2-1; TRBD2 might be the D (6 bases). The CDR3 consists of 16 residues. CDR1 and CDR2 (germline): MNHEY, SVGEGT. V was shortened by 4 bases and J by 8 bases, with 21 bases between the two germline ends. CDR3 sequence reads: CASSLPGLIFGDEQFF. CDR3 nucleotide sequence: TGTGCCAGCAGTTTGCCGGGACTCATCTTTGGGGATGAGCAGTTCTTC.

The V gene is TRBV6-2 or TRBV6-3, the J gene TRBJ1-5; TRBD1 aligns across 7 bases. Germline V gene data show CDR1 as MNHEY and CDR2 as SVGEGT. J gave up 0 bases and V 4 bases, and 6 bases lay outside the gene matches. The CDR3 sequence is 16 residues long. The CDR3 here is CASSSDRPYSNQPQHF. For the CDR3, the DNA is TGTGCCAGCAGTTCGGACAGGCCGTATAGCAATCAGCCCCAGCATTTT.

The rearrangement uses TRBV19 and TRBJ1-2; 9 positions match TRBD1. Trimming took 7 bases from V and 4 from J; bases not matched to a gene: 7. Germline assignment: CDR1 LNHDA and CDR2 SQIVND (reference sequence). The CDR3 spans 14 residues. The CDR3 region is CASTFPGQGYGYTF. The CDR3, as DNA: TGTGCCAGTACATTCCCGGGACAGGGCTATGGCTACACCTTC.

The genes are TRBV3-1 (or the pseudogene TRBV3-2) and TRBJ2-7, with 7 bases fitting TRBD1. This CDR3 is 13 amino acids long. Germline V gene lookup returns CDR1 LGHDT and CDR2 YNNKEL (reference sequence). V gave up 5 bases and J gave up 1 base; unmatched junction bases: 2. As DNA, the CDR3 is TGTGCCAGCAGCATGACAGGGTCCTACGAGCAGTACTTC. Encoded protein: CASSMTGSYEQYF.

The V gene is TRBV5-1, the J gene TRBJ1-5; D not certain. The CDR3 has 14 residues. V was clipped by 0 bases and J by 7 bases, with 11 bases between them. Germline V CDR1 and CDR2: SGHRS, YFSETQ. The DNA for the CDR3 is TGCGCCAGCAGCTTGGAGTCCGGGAAACAGCCCCAGCATTTT. Its translation: CASSLESGKQPQHF.